A single T cell receptor (beta chain) is shown here with its context. The source of the sample is a study of blood T cell repertoires in COVID-19. Study at large: Samples taken during acute and convalescent COVID-19 were collected in the United States, Italy and Spain. Sources were T cells, B-cell-depleted T cells, or PBMCs; the material itself was cDNA or gDNA.

As processed by the authors: Estimation of nucleated cell counts relied on the amplification of reference gene primers. TCRdb keeps only in-frame clones here, not all; method: immunoSEQ multiplex PCR. The V and J calls and clone size were taken over from that table, and D and trimming were inferred from the DNA. Of about 96,000 clones in the sample, approximately 84% are singletons; the top ten hold roughly a sixth. Trimming shortened V by 7 bases and J by 6 bases, and 18 bases separated the two germline ends. In germline, CDR1 is SGHRS, CDR2 YFSETQ. The CDR3 runs 14 residues. The sample comprised peripheral blood. The sequence was obtained from a woman aged 55-69 years with acute or convalescent COVID-19. J is TRBJ2-3 and V is TRBV5-1, with D maybe TRBD2 (5 bases). The CDR3 coding sequence is TGCGCCAGCTTCGTCGGCGGCAGCGGCGATACGCAGTATTTT. Its translation: CASFVGGSGDTQYF.